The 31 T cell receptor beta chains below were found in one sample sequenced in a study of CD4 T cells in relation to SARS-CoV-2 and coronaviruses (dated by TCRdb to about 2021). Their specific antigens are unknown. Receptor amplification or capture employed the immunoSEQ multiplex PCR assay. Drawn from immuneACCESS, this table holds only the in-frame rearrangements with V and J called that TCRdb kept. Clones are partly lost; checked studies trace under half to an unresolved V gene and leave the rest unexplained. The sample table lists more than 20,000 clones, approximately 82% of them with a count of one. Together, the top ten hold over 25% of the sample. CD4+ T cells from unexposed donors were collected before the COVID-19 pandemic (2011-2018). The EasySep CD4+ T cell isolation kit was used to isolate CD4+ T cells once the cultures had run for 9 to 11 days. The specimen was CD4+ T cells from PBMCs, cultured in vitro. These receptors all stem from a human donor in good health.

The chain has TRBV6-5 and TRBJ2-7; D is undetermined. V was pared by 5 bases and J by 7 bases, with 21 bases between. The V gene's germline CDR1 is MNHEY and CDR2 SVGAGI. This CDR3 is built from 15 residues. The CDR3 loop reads CASSRSGGRLEEQYF. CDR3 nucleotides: TGTGCCAGCAGTCGAAGTGGTGGAAGGTTGGAGGAGCAGTACTTC.

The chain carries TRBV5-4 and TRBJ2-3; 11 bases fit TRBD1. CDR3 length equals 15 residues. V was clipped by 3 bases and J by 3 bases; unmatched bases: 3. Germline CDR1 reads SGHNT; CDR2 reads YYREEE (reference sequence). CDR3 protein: CASSSWDRGTDTQYF. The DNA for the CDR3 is TGTGCCAGCAGCTCCTGGGACAGGGGGACAGATACGCAGTATTTT.

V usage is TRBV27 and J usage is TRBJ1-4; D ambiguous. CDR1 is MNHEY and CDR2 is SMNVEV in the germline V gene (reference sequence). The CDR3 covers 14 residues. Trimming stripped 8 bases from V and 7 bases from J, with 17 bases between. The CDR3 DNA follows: TGTGCCAGCGGATTAACACCAGCGACTGAAAAACTGTTTTTT. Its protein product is CASGLTPATEKLFF.

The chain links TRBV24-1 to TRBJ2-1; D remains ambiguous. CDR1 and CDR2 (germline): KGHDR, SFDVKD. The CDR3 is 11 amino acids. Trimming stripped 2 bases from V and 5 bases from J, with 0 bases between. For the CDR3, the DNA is TGTGCCACCAGTGATTACAATGAGCAGTTCTTC. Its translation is CATSDYNEQFF.

CDR3 coding DNA: TGTGCCAGCAGCCAAAGCGGGAGCTCCTACAATGAGCAGTTCTTC. Its translation is CASSQSGSSYNEQFF. The chain couples TRBV4-2 to TRBJ2-1; TRBD2 aligns across 8 bases. Germline CDR1 LGHNA, CDR2 YNFKEQ. V trimming: 2 bases; J trimming: 0 bases; junction bases outside the gene matches: 0. CDR3 length: 15 amino acids.

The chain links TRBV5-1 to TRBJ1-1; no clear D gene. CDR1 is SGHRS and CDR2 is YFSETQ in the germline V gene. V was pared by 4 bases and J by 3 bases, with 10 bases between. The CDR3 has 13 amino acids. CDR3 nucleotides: TGCGCCAGCAGCCTGAACGGTGACACTGAAGCTTTCTTT. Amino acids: CASSLNGDTEAFF.

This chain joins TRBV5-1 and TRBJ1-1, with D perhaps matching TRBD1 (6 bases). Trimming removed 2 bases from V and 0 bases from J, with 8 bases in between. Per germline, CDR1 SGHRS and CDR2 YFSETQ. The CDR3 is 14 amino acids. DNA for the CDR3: TGCGCCAGCAGCTTTACAGGGATGAACACTGAAGCTTTCTTT. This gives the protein CASSFTGMNTEAFF.

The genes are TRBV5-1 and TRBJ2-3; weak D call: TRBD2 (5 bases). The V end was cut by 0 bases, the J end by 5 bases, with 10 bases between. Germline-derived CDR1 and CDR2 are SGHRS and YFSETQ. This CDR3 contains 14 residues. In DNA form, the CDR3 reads TGCGCCAGCAGCTTGGATAGCGAAGTAGATACGCAGTATTTT. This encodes CASSLDSEVDTQYF.

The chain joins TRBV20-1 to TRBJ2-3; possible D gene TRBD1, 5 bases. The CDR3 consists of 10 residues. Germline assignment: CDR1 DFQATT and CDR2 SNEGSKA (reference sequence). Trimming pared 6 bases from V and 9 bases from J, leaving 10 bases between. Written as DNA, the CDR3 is TGCAGTGCCCAGGGTGGCACGCAGTATTTT. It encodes CSAQGGTQYF.

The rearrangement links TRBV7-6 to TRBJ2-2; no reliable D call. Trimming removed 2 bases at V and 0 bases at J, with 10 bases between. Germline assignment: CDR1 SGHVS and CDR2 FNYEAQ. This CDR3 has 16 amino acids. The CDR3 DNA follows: TGTGCCAGCAGCTTAACCTACAGAGCGAACACCGGGGAGCTGTTTTTT. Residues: CASSLTYRANTGELFF.

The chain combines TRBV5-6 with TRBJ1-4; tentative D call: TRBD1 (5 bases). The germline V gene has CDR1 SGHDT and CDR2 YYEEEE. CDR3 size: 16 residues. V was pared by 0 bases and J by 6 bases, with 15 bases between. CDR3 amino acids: CASSLDQGGGYEKLFF. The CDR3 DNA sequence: TGTGCCAGCAGCTTGGATCAGGGAGGTGGATATGAAAAACTGTTTTTT.

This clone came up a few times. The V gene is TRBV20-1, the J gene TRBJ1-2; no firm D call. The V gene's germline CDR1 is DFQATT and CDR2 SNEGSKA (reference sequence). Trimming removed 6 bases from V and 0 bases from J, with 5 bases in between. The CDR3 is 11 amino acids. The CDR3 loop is CSATANYGYTF. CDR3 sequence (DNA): TGCAGTGCCACGGCTAACTATGGCTACACCTTC.

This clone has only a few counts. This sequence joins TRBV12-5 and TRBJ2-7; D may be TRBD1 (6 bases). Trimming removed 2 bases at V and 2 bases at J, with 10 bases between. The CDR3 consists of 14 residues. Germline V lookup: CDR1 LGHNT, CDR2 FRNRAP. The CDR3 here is CASGLSAGAYEQYF. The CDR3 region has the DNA TGTGCTAGTGGTTTGTCGGCAGGGGCCTACGAGCAGTACTTC.

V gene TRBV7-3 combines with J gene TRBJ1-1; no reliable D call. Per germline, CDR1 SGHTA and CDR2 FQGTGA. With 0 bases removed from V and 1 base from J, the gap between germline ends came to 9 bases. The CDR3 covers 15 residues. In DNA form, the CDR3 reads TGTGCCAGCAGCTTAACGGGCGGATCGAACACTGAAGCTTTCTTT. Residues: CASSLTGGSNTEAFF.

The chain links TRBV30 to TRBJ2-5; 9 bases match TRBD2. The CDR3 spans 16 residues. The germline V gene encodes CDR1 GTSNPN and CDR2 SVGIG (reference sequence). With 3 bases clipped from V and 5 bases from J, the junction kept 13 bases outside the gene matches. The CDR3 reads CAWSYWGGRAGETQYF. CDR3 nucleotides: TGTGCCTGGAGCTACTGGGGCGGGAGGGCCGGGGAGACCCAGTACTTC. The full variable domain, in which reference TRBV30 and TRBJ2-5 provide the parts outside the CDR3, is SQTIHQWPATLVQPVGSPLSLECTVEGTSNPNLYWYRQAAGRGLQLLFYSVGIGQISSEVPQNLSASRPQDRQFILSSKKLLLSDSGFYLCAWSYWGGRAGETQYFGPGTRLLVL.

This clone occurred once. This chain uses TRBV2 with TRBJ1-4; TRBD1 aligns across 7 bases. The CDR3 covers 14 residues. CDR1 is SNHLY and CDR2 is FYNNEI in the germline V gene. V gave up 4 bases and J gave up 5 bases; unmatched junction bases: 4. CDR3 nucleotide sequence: TGTGCCAGCAGTGTGACGACAGGGAATGAAAAACTGTTTTTT. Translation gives CASSVTTGNEKLFF.

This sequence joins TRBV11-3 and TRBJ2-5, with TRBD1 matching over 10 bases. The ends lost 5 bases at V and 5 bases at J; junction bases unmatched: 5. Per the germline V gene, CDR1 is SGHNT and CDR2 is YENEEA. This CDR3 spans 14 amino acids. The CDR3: CASSRQGAGETQYF. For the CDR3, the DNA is TGTGCCAGCAGCCGACAGGGGGCTGGGGAGACCCAGTACTTC.

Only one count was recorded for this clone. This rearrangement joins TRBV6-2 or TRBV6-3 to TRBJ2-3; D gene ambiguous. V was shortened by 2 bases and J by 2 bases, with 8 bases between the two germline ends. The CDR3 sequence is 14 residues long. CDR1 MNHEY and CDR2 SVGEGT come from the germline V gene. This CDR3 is CASSYDTLTDTQYF. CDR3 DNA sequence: TGTGCCAGCAGTTACGACACCCTCACAGATACGCAGTATTTT.

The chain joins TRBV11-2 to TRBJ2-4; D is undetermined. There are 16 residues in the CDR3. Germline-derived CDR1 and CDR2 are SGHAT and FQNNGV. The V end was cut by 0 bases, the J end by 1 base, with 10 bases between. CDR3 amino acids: CASSLDGSWAKNIQYF. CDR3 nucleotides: TGTGCCAGCAGCTTAGATGGTTCTTGGGCCAAAAACATTCAGTACTTC.

The CDR3 DNA sequence: TGTGCCAGCAGCCAAGTGGCAAGCGGGAGGAAAGAGACCCAGTACTTC. Its protein is CASSQVASGRKETQYF. V gene TRBV14 combines with J gene TRBJ2-5; 9 nucleotides match TRBD2. Germline V gene data show CDR1 as SGHDN and CDR2 as FVKESK. With 1 base clipped from V and 3 bases from J, the junction kept 6 bases outside the gene matches. This CDR3 comprises 16 residues.

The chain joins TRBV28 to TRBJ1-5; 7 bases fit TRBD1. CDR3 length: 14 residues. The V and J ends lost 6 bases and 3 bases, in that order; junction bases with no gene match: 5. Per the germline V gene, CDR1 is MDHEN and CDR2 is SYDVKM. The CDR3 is CASRPGQDNQPQHF. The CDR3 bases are TGTGCCAGCAGGCCCGGACAGGACAATCAGCCCCAGCATTTT.

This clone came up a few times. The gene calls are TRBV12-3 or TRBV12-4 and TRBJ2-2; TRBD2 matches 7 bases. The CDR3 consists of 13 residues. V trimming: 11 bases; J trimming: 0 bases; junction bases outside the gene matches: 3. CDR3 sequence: CAWRESNTGELFF. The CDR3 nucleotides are TGTGCCTGGCGGGAGTCGAACACCGGGGAGCTGTTTTTT.

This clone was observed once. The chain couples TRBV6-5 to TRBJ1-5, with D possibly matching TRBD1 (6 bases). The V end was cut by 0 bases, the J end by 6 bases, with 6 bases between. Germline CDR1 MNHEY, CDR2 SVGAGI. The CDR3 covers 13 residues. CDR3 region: CASSYSTGQPQHF. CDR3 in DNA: TGTGCCAGCAGTTACTCGACAGGTCAGCCCCAGCATTTT.

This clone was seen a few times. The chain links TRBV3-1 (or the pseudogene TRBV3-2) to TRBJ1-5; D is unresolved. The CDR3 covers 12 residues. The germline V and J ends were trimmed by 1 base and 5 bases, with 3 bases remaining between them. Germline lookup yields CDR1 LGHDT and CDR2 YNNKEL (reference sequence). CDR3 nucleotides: TGTGCCAGCAGCCAAGGGGATCAGCCCCAGCATTTT. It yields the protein CASSQGDQPQHF.

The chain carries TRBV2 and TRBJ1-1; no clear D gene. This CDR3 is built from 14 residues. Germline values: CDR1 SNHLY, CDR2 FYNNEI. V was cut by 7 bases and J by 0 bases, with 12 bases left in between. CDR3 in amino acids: CASNQKRMNTEAFF. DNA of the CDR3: TGTGCCAGCAATCAAAAACGGATGAACACTGAAGCTTTCTTT.

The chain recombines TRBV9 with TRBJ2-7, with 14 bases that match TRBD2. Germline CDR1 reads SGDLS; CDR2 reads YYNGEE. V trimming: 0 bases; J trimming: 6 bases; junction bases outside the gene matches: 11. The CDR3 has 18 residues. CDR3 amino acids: CASSVGEGTSGSFLEQYF. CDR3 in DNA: TGTGCCAGCAGCGTAGGGGAGGGGACTAGCGGGAGTTTTCTCGAGCAGTACTTC.

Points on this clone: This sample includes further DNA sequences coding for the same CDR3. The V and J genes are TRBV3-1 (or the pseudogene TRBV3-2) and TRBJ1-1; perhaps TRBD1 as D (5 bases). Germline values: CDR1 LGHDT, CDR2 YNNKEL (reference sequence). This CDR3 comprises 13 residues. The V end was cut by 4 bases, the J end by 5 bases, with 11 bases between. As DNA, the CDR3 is TGTGCCAGCAGCCGTCGGGGGGGGACTGAAGCTTTCTTT. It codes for CASSRRGGTEAFF.

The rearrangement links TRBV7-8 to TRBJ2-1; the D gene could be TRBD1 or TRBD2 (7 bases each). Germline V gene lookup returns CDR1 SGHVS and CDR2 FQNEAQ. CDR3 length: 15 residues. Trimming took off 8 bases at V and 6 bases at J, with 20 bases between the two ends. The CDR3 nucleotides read TGTGCCAGCCGTCCTCGCGCAGGGGGGGTCAATGAGCAGTTCTTC. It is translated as CASRPRAGGVNEQFF.

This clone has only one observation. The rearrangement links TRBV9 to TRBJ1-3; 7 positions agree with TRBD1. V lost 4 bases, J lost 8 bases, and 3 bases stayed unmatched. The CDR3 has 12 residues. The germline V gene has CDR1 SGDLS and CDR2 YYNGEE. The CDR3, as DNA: TGTGCCAGCAGCCCCAGGGGGGACACCATATATTTT. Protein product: CASSPRGDTIYF. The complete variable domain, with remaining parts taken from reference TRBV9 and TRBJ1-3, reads DSGVTQTPKHLITATGQRVTLRCSPRSGDLSVYWYQQSLDQGLQFLIQYYNGEERAKGNILERFSAQQFPDLHSELNLSSLELGDSALYFCASSPRGDTIYFGEGSWLTVV.

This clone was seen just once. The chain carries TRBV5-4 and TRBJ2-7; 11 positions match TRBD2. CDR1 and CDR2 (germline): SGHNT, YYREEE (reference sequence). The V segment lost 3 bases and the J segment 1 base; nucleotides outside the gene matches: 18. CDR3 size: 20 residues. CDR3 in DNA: TGTGCCAGCAGCTGGAGAAACAAGCAGACTAGCGGGACGCCTTCCTACGAGCAGTACTTC. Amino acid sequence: CASSWRNKQTSGTPSYEQYF.

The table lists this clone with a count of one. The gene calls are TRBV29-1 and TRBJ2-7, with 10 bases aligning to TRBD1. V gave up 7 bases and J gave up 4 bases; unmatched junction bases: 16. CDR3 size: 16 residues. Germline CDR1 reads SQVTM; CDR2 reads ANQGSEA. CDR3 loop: CSAPISTGQGLYEQYF. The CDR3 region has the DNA TGCAGCGCCCCGATAAGTACGGGACAGGGGTTGTACGAGCAGTACTTC.